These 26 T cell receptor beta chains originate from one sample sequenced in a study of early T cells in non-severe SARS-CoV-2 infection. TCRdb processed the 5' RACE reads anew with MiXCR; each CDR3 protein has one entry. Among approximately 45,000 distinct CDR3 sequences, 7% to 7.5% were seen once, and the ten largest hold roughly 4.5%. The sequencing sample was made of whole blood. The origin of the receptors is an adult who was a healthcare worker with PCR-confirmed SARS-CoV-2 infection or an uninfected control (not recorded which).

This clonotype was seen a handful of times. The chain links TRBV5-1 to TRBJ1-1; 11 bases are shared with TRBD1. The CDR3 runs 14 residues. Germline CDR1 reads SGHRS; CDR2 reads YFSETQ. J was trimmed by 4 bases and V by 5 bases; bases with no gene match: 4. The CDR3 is CASRDGTGGTEAFF. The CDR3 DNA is TGCGCCAGCAGAGACGGGACAGGGGGCACTGAAGCTTTCTTT.

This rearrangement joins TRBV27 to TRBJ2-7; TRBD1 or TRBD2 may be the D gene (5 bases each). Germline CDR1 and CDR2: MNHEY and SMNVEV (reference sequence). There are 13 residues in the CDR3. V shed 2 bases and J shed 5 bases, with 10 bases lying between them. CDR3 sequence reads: CASSLRGTHEQYF. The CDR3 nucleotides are TGTGCCAGCAGTTTAAGAGGGACCCACGAGCAGTACTTC.

CDR3 region: CASTLGEGRDPSYEQYF. Here the CDR3 DNA reads TGTGCCAGCACCCTAGGGGAGGGGAGGGATCCCTCCTACGAGCAGTACTTC. The genes are TRBV7-8 and TRBJ2-7; 7 nucleotides align to TRBD2. CDR1 is SGHVS and CDR2 is FQNEAQ in the germline V gene. The CDR3 is 17 residues long. V dropped 7 bases and J dropped 0; count of bases not matched to a gene: 15.

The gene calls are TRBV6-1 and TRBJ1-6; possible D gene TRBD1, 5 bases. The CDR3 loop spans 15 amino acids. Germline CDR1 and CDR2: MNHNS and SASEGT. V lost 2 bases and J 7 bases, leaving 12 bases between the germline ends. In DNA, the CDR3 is TGTGCCAGCAGTGAAATGCGACAGCAGAATTCACCCCTCCACTTT. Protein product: CASSEMRQQNSPLHF.

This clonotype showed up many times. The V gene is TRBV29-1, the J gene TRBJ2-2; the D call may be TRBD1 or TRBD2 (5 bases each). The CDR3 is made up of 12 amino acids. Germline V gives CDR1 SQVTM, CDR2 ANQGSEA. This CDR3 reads CGGVDVFGELFF. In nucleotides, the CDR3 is TGCGGGGGAGTGGACGTATTCGGGGAGCTGTTTTTT.

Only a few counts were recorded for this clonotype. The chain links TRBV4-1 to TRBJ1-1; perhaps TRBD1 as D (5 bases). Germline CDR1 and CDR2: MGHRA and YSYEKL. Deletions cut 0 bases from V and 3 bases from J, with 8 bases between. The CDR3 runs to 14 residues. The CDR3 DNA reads TGCGCCAGCAGCCAAGACAGGGTTGACACTGAAGCTTTCTTT. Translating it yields CASSQDRVDTEAFF.

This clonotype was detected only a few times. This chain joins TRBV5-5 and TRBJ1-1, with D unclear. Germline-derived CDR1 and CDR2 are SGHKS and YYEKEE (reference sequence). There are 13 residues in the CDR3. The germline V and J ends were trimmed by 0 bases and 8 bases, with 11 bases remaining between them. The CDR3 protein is CASSLASNPEAFF. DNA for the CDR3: TGTGCCAGCAGCTTGGCGAGCAATCCCGAAGCTTTCTTT.

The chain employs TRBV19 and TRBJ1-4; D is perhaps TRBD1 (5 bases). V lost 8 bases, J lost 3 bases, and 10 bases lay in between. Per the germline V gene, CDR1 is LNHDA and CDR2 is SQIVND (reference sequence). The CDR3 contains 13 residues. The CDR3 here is CASGDQANEKLFF. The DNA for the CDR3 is TGTGCCAGTGGGGACCAAGCTAATGAAAAACTGTTTTTT.

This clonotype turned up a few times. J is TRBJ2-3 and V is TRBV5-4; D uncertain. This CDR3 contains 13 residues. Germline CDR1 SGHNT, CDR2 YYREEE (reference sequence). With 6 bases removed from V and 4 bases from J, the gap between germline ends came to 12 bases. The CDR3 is CASTPKAADTQYF. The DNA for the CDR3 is TGTGCCAGCACCCCGAAGGCCGCAGATACGCAGTATTTT.

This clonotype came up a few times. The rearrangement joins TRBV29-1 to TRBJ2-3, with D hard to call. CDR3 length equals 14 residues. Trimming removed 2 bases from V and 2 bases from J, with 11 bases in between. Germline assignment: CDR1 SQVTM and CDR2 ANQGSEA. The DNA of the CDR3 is TGCAGCGTTGAAAAGGCCGGATACACAGATACGCAGTATTTT. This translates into CSVEKAGYTDTQYF.

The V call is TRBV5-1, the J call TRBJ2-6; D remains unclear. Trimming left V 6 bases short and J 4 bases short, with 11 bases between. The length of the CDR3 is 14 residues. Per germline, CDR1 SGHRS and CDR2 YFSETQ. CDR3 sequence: CASTPVQGANVLTF. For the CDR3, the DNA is TGCGCCAGCACCCCTGTTCAAGGGGCCAACGTCCTGACTTTC.

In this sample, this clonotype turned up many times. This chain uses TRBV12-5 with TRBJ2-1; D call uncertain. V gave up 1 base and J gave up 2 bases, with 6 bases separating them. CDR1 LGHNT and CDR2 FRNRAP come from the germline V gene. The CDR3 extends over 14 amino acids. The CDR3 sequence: CASGLAGAYNEQFF. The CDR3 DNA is TGTGCTAGTGGTTTGGCGGGCGCCTACAATGAGCAGTTCTTC.

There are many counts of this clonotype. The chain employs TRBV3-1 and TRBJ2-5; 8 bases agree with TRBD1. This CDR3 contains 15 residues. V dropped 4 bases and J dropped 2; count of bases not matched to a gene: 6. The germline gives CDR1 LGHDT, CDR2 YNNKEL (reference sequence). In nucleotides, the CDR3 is TGTGCCAGCAGCCCGTCGGACAGGGAACAAGAGACCCAGTACTTC. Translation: CASSPSDREQETQYF.

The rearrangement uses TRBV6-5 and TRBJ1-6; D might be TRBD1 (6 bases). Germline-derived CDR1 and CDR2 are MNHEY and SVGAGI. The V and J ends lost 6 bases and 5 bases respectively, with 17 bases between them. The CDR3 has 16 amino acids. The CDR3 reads CASRKIRDTNNSPLHF. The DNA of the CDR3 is TGTGCCAGCAGAAAAATCCGGGACACTAATAATTCACCCCTCCACTTT.

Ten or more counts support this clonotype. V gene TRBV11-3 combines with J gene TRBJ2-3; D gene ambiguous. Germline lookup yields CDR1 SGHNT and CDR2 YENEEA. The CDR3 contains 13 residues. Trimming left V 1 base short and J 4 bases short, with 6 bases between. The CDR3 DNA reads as TGTGCCAGCAGCTTAGCTCTGTCAGATACGCAGTATTTT. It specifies CASSLALSDTQYF.

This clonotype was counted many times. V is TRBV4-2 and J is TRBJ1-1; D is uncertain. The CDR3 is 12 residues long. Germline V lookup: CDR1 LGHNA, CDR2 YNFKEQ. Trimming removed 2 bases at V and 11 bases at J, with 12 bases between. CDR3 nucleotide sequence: TGTGCCAGCAGCCAATATCCATCCGGGGCTTTCTTT. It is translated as CASSQYPSGAFF.

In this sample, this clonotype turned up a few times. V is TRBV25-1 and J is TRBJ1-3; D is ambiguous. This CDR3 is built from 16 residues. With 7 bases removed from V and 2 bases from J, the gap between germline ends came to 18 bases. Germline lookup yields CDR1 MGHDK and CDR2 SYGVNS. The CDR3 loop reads CASTPTPPVAGNTIYF. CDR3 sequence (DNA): TGTGCCAGCACGCCGACCCCACCTGTAGCTGGAAACACCATATATTTT.

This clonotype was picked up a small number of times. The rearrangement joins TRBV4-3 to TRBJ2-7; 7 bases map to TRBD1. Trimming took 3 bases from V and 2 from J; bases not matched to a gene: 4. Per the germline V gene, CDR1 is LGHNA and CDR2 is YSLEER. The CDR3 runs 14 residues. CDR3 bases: TGCGCCAGCAGCCATCGACAGGGAACCTACGAGCAGTACTTC. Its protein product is CASSHRQGTYEQYF.

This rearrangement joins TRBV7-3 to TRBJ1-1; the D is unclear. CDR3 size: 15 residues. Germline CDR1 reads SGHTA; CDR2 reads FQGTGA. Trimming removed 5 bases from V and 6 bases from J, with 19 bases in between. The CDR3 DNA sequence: TGTGCCAGCAGCCCCAGCGGGTTGGCAGGCGCTGAAGCTTTCTTT. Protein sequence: CASSPSGLAGAEAFF. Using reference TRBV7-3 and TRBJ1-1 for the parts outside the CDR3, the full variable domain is GAGVSQTPSNKVTEKGKYVELRCDPISGHTALYWYRQSLGQGPEFLIYFQGTGAADDSGLPNDRFFAVRPEGSVSTLKIQRTERGDSAVYLCASSPSGLAGAEAFFGQGTRLTVV.

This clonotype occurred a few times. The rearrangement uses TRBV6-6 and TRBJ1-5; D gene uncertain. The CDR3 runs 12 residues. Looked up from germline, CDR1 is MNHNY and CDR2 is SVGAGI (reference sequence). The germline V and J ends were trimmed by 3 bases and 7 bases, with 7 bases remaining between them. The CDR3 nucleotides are TGTGCCAGCAGTTATAGGGCCCAGCCCCAGCATTTT. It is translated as CASSYRAQPQHF.

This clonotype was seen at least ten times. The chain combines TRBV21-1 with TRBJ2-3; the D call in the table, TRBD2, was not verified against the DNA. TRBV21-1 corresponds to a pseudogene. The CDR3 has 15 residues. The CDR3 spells CASRRLAGSTDTQYF. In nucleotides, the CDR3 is TGTGCCAGCAGGCGACTAGCGGGGAGCACAGATACGCAGTATTTT.

The CDR3 nucleotides read TGTGCCAGCAGCCAAGCATTTGGGGGACTAGCGGCGGAGACCCAGTACTTC. It translates to CASSQAFGGLAAETQYF. The chain employs TRBV3-1 and TRBJ2-5; 11 bases fit TRBD2. The CDR3 loop spans 17 amino acids. The V gene's germline CDR1 is LGHDT and CDR2 YNNKEL (reference sequence). The V segment lost 1 base and the J segment 5 bases; nucleotides outside the gene matches: 9.

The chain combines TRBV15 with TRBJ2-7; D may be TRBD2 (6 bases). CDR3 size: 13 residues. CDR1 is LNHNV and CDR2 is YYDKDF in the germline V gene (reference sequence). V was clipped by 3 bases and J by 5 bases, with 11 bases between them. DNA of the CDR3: TGTGCCACCAGCAGGTTGGGGGAGGACGAGCAGTACTTC. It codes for CATSRLGEDEQYF.

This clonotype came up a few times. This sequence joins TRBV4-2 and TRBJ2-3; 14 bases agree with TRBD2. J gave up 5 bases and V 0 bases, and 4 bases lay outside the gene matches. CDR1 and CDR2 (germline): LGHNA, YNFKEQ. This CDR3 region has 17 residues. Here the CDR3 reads CASSQDLGTSGGDTQYF. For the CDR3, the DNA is TGTGCCAGCAGCCAAGATTTGGGGACTAGCGGGGGAGATACGCAGTATTTT.

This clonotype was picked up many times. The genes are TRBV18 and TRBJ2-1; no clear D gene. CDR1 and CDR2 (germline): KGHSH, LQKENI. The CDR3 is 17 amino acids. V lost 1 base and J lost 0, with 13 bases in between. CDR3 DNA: TGTGCCAGCTCACCACTCCCCCACACGAGCTCCTACAATGAGCAGTTCTTC. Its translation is CASSPLPHTSSYNEQFF.

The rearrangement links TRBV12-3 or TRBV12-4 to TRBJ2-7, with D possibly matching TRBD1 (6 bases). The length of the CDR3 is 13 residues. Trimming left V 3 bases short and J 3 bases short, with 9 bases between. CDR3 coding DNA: TGTGCCAGCAGTTTCGGGACAAACTACGAGCAGTACTTC. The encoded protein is CASSFGTNYEQYF.